This section outlines one T cell receptor (beta chain) sequence together with its context. How the authors handled the data: Cell counts per sample came from amplifying reference gene primers. Sequencing was performed with immunoSEQ multiplex PCR; in TCRdb, only in-frame clones are kept and a portion is missing. That table furnishes V, J and clone size, whereas the DNA furnished D and trimming. The table lists fewer than 90,000 clones, about 86% of them singletons, with approximately 17% in the top ten. The data originate from a study of blood T cell repertoires in COVID-19. About the research overall: Acute and convalescent COVID-19 specimens originated in the United States, Italy and Spain.

This TCR was sampled from an elderly man in a cohort sampled during active COVID-19. Sequencing was done on a sample of peripheral blood.

CDR3 protein: CASSLGGVPSYEQYV. In nucleotides, the CDR3 is TGTGCCAGCAGCTTAGGGGGCGTACCTTCCTACGAGCAGTACGTC. The chain couples TRBV7-8 to TRBJ2-7; D may be TRBD1 (5 bases). Trimming stripped 1 base from V and 1 base from J, with 11 bases between. The length of the CDR3 is 15 residues. The germline V gene has CDR1 SGHVS and CDR2 FQNEAQ.